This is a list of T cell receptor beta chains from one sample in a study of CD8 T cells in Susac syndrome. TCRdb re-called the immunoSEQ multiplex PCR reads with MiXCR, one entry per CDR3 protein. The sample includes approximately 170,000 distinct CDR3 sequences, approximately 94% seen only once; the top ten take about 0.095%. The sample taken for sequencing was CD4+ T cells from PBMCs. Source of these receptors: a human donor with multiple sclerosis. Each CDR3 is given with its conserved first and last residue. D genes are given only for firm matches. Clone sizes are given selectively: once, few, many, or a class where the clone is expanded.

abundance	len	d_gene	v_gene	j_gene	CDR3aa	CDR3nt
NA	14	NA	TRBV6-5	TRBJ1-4	CASRPREINEKLFF	TGTGCCAGCAGACCCAGGGAGATTAATGAAAAACTGTTTTTT
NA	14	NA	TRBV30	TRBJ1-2	CAWSVQEGPYGYTF	TGTGCCTGGAGTGTACAGGAGGGGCCCTATGGCTACACCTTC
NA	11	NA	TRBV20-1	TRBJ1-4	CSAVHREKLFF	TGCAGTGCTGTCCACCGGGAAAAACTGTTTTTT
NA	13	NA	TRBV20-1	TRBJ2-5	CSASLQLLETQYF	TGCAGTGCTAGTCTACAGTTACTAGAGACCCAGTACTTC
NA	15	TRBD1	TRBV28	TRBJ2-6	CASGQGTSGANVLTF	TGTGCCAGCGGACAGGGTACCTCTGGGGCCAACGTCCTGACTTTC
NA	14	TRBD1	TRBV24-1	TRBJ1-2	CATSRAGQRYGYTF	TGTGCCACCAGTAGGGCGGGACAGAGATATGGCTACACCTTC
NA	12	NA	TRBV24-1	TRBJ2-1	CATRGRLYEQFF	TGTGCCACCAGGGGTAGATTGTATGAGCAGTTCTTC
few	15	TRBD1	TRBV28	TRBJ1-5	CASSLSPGGNQPQHF	TGTGCCAGCAGTTTAAGTCCAGGGGGGAATCAGCCCCAGCATTTT
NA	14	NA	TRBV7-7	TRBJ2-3	CASSLIPAGDTQYF	TGTGCCAGCAGCTTAATTCCCGCGGGGGATACGCAGTATTTT
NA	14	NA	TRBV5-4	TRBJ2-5	CASSRKTVKETQYF	TGTGCCAGCAGCAGAAAGACTGTCAAAGAGACCCAGTACTTC
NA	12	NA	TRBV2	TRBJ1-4	CASSASSEKLFF	TGTGCCAGCAGTGCATCTTCGGAAAAACTGTTTTTT
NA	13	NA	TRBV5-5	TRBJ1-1	CASSLGVDGEAFF	TGTGCCAGCAGCTTGGGGGTGGACGGTGAAGCTTTCTTT
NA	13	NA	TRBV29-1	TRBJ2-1	CSVEDGILNEQFF	TGCAGCGTTGAAGATGGGATTTTAAATGAGCAGTTCTTC
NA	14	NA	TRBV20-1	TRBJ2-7	CSAPRVGSSYEQYF	TGCAGTGCTCCCCGAGTAGGCAGCTCCTACGAGCAGTACTTC
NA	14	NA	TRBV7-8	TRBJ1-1	CASSFGGTNTEAFF	TGTGCCAGCAGCTTTGGAGGGACGAACACTGAAGCTTTCTTT
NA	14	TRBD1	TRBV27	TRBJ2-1	CASSWGQGANEQFF	TGTGCCAGCAGTTGGGGACAGGGGGCTAATGAGCAGTTCTTC
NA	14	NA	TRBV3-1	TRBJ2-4	CASSHVRLGNIQYF	TGTGCCAGCAGCCATGTGCGGTTAGGTAACATTCAGTACTTC
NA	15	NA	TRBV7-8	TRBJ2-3	CASSLVVGAGDTQYF	TGTGCCAGCAGCTTAGTGGTGGGAGCGGGAGATACGCAGTATTTT
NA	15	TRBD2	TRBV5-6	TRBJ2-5	CASSGGTSGQETQYF	TGTGCCAGCAGCGGAGGGACTAGCGGACAAGAGACCCAGTACTTC
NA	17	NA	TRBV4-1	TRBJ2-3	CASSPGVAGLLTDTQYF	TGCGCCAGCAGCCCCGGGGTGGCGGGGTTACTCACAGATACGCAGTATTTT
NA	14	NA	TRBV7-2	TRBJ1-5	CASSFSRDNQPQHF	TGTGCCAGCAGCTTTAGCCGTGACAATCAGCCCCAGCATTTT
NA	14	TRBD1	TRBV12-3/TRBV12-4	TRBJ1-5	CASTWTGVNQPQHF	TGTGCCAGCACCTGGACAGGGGTGAATCAGCCCCAGCATTTT
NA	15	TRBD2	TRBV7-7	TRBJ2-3	CASSLLGRESDTQYF	TGTGCCAGCAGCTTACTCGGGCGGGAGTCAGATACGCAGTATTTT